The 32 T cell receptor beta chains given below trace back to one sample, sequenced in a study of T cell repertoires in cytomegalovirus infection (dated by TCRdb to between 2019 and 2020). Reads for this sample came from an Illumina HiSeq 1500. Through fastp at Q25 and MiXCR, TCRdb rebuilt clones from the public reads, retaining in-frame beta chains. Entries are consolidated by CDR3 protein sequence, retaining the most common genes and DNA. Counted in this sample were 150,000 to 200,000 distinct CDR3 sequences; about a tenth of them appeared once. The ten largest make up about 5% of the sample. The sequencing sample was made of PBMCs. All receptors come from a human donor in good health (CMV status not recorded). Some clones in this sample may be carry-over from other donors' samples.

This clonotype was observed a handful of times. This sequence joins TRBV7-8 and TRBJ1-6; a possible D gene is TRBD1 (5 bases). Germline loops: CDR1 SGHVS, CDR2 FQNEAQ. The V and J ends lost 5 bases and 5 bases respectively, with 16 bases between them. The CDR3 length is 16 residues. The CDR3 DNA follows: TGTGCCAGCAGCCTCACCGGGACGGGGAATAATTCACCCCTCCACTTT. Translating it yields CASSLTGTGNNSPLHF.

This clonotype was seen at least ten times. The chain combines TRBV7-2 with TRBJ1-2; D is uncertain. Per germline, CDR1 SGHTA and CDR2 FQGNSA. The CDR3 runs 14 residues. The ends were cut back, 0 bases at V and 7 bases at J, with 12 bases in the middle. The CDR3 DNA reads TGTGCCAGCAGCTTAGCCGGTGCGGGTGGTGGCTACACCTTC. It codes for CASSLAGAGGGYTF.

The chain combines TRBV2 with TRBJ2-7, with D tentatively TRBD1 or TRBD2 (6 bases each). Between the trimmed V and J ends, which lost 5 bases and 3 bases, there was a span of 8 bases. The germline V gene encodes CDR1 SNHLY and CDR2 FYNNEI. CDR3 size: 12 residues. The CDR3 loop reads CASSRGVYEQYF. CDR3 sequence (DNA): TGTGCCAGCAGTAGGGGGGTCTACGAGCAGTACTTC. Using reference TRBV2 and TRBJ2-7 for the parts outside the CDR3, the full variable domain is EPEVTQTPSHQVTQMGQEVILRCVPISNHLYFYWYRQILGQKVEFLVSFYNNEISEKSEIFDDQFSVERPDGSNFTLKIRSTKLEDSAMYFCASSRGVYEQYFGPGTRLTVT.

The rearrangement links TRBV11-2 to TRBJ2-1, with TRBD1 identical over 7 bases. The junction had 6 bases not matched to a gene; V was cut back by 3 bases and J by 7 bases. This CDR3 has 14 amino acids. Germline V gene data show CDR1 as SGHAT and CDR2 as FQNNGV. The CDR3 DNA follows: TGTGCCAGCAGCTTTCCAGGGGGTATGAATGAGCAGTTCTTC. It translates to CASSFPGGMNEQFF.

This clonotype was found many times. This sequence joins TRBV7-8 and TRBJ2-1; 12 positions agree with TRBD2. The CDR3 loop spans 17 amino acids. The J segment lost 5 bases and the V segment lost 2 bases, leaving 7 bases of the junction unmatched. The germline CDR1 and CDR2 sequences are SGHVS and FQNEAQ. The CDR3, as DNA: TGTGCCAGCAGCTTATTCCCGGCTAGCGGGGGGGACAATGAGCAGTTCTTC. It translates to CASSLFPASGGDNEQFF. Combining the CDR3 with reference TRBV7-8 and TRBJ2-1 gives the whole variable domain GAGVSQSPRYKVAKRGQDVALRCDPISGHVSLFWYQQALGQGPEFLTYFQNEAQLDKSGLPSDRFFAERPEGSVSTLKIQRTQQEDSAVYLCASSLFPASGGDNEQFFGPGTRLTVL.

In this sample, this clonotype turned up many times. The chain carries TRBV28 and TRBJ1-5; a possible D gene is TRBD1 (5 bases). The CDR3 totals 10 residues. The V gene lost 6 bases and the J gene lost 11 bases, with 8 bases spanning the gap. Germline loops: CDR1 MDHEN, CDR2 SYDVKM. CDR3 sequence: CASSRGAQHF. The CDR3 DNA reads TGTGCCAGCAGCCGAGGGGCCCAGCATTTT.

The chain joins TRBV7-2 to TRBJ2-1, with TRBD2 identical over 8 bases. Germline loops: CDR1 SGHTA, CDR2 FQGNSA. V gave up 5 bases and J gave up 5 bases; unmatched junction bases: 17. The CDR3 contains 18 residues. DNA for the CDR3: TGTGCCAGCAGCACAGACCAGGGCGGGAGGTGGTCCCACAATGAGCAGTTCTTC. Protein: CASSTDQGGRWSHNEQFF.

This clonotype was counted many times. The J gene is TRBJ2-7, the V gene TRBV7-2, with 8 bases matching TRBD2. The CDR3 is 13 amino acids. Germline V gene data show CDR1 as SGHTA and CDR2 as FQGNSA. The V and J ends lost 3 bases and 6 bases, in that order; junction bases with no gene match: 4. This chain's CDR3 is CASSLQRGSEQYF. CDR3 in DNA: TGTGCCAGCAGCTTGCAGCGGGGGTCCGAGCAGTACTTC.

This clonotype was seen ten or more times. The gene calls are TRBV28 and TRBJ1-2; possible D gene TRBD1, 5 bases. This CDR3 is built from 13 residues. Germline values: CDR1 MDHEN, CDR2 SYDVKM. V dropped 2 bases and J dropped 4 bases, with 8 bases sitting between them. The CDR3 here is CASSLLGGYGYTF. CDR3 bases: TGTGCCAGCAGTTTACTGGGGGGCTATGGCTACACCTTC.

In regard to this clonotype: This may arise from a read error, as a much more abundant clone is one base away. The CDR3 end shows no conserved phenylalanine or tryptophan, and so a read error is likely. This chain joins TRBV2 and TRBJ1-6; TRBD1 is a possible D gene (5 bases). Germline CDR1 SNHLY, CDR2 FYNNEI. V lost 6 bases and J 7 bases, leaving 13 bases between the germline ends. The length of the CDR3 is 14 residues. CDR3 in amino acids: CASSRDSKNSPLHS. The CDR3 DNA reads as TGTGCCAGCAGCCGGGACTCAAAAAATTCACCCCTCCACTCT.

This chain connects TRBV20-1 to TRBJ2-3; weak D call: TRBD2 (5 bases). From germline, CDR1 is DFQATT and CDR2 SNEGSKA (reference sequence). Trimming shortened V by 0 bases and J by 1 base, and 11 bases separated the two germline ends. This CDR3 is built from 15 residues. CDR3 region: CSARDAGGGTDTQYF. CDR3 nucleotide sequence: TGCAGTGCTAGAGATGCGGGCGGAGGCACAGATACGCAGTATTTT.

This clonotype was detected many times. The J gene is TRBJ2-3, the V gene TRBV7-2, with a tentative D call TRBD2 (5 bases). The V end lost 3 bases, the J end lost 1 base, and 11 bases lay between the germline ends. Germline lookup yields CDR1 SGHTA and CDR2 FQGNSA. The CDR3 totals 15 residues. The CDR3 nucleotides are TGTGCCAGCAGCTTGGATCGGGGAGGCACAGATACGCAGTATTTT. The encoded protein is CASSLDRGGTDTQYF.

In this sample, this clonotype turned up a few times. The chain links TRBV5-1 to TRBJ1-4, with D possibly TRBD1 on 5 matching bases. V lost 4 bases and J 8 bases, leaving 18 bases between the germline ends. Germline CDR1 and CDR2: SGHRS and YFSETQ. CDR3 length: 15 residues. CDR3 in amino acids: CASSAGTSTGEKLFF. The CDR3 bases are TGCGCCAGCAGCGCCGGGACGAGCACTGGGGAAAAACTGTTTTTT.

The chain recombines TRBV10-3 with TRBJ2-7, with 7 bases that match TRBD1. Trimming cost V 3 bases and J 3 bases; bases outside gene matches: 11. Germline lookup yields CDR1 ENHRY and CDR2 SYGVKD. The CDR3 is 16 residues long. The CDR3 bases are TGTGCCATCAGTGATGGGGGACAGACAATCTACTACGAGCAGTACTTC. Residues: CAISDGGQTIYYEQYF.

The chain has TRBV6-2 or TRBV6-3 and TRBJ1-2, with D possibly matching TRBD1 (5 bases). The V end was cut by 11 bases, the J end by 7 bases, with 20 bases between. The CDR3 is made up of 13 amino acids. Looked up from germline, CDR1 is MNHEY and CDR2 is SVGEGT. Here the CDR3 DNA reads TGTGCCGCCAGCATCGAGGGACGTGGTGGCTACACCTTC. It encodes CAASIEGRGGYTF.

The chain links TRBV28 to TRBJ1-1; D remains unclear. V lost 2 bases and J 1 base, leaving 14 bases between the germline ends. Germline assignment: CDR1 MDHEN and CDR2 SYDVKM. The CDR3 runs 16 residues. The CDR3 protein is CASSLPSSGGNTEAFF. CDR3 bases: TGTGCCAGCAGTTTACCTTCGTCCGGAGGGAACACTGAAGCTTTCTTT.

The rearrangement joins TRBV20-1 to TRBJ2-5; TRBD2 is a possible D gene (5 bases). Germline lookup yields CDR1 DFQATT and CDR2 SNEGSKA (reference sequence). V was pared by 0 bases and J by 5 bases, with 19 bases between. This CDR3 has 16 amino acids. CDR3 residues: CSARDVLTGVLETQYF. The DNA for the CDR3 is TGCAGTGCTAGAGATGTCCTTACCGGGGTTCTGGAGACCCAGTACTTC.

This clonotype was seen ten or more times. This chain connects TRBV7-2 to TRBJ2-7, with D maybe TRBD2 (5 bases). V was cut by 2 bases and J by 7 bases, with 12 bases left in between. The CDR3 runs 13 residues. The V gene's germline CDR1 is SGHTA and CDR2 FQGNSA. Here the CDR3 DNA reads TGTGCCAGCAGCTTACAGGAGGTGTCTGAGCAGTACTTC. Translated: CASSLQEVSEQYF.

This clonotype was recorded at least ten times. In DNA, the CDR3 is TGCGCCAGCAGCCCGGGAGTTATGAACACTGAAGCTTTCTTT. Its protein is CASSPGVMNTEAFF. J is TRBJ1-1 and V is TRBV5-1; D is ambiguous. The germline V gene has CDR1 SGHRS and CDR2 YFSETQ. V dropped 4 bases and J dropped 0 bases, with 10 bases sitting between them. The CDR3 covers 14 residues.

Ten or more counts support this clonotype. J is TRBJ2-7 and V is TRBV10-3; 11 bases map to TRBD1. The CDR3 has 14 residues. Germline V CDR1 and CDR2: ENHRY, SYGVKD. V was pared by 5 bases and J by 3 bases, with 3 bases of the junction left unmatched. The CDR3 bases are TGTGCCATCAGTCCCGGGACAGGGGGCTACGAGCAGTACTTC. Translation gives CAISPGTGGYEQYF.

The chain carries TRBV28 and TRBJ2-7; maybe TRBD2 (6 bases). Trimming shortened V by 5 bases and J by 2 bases, and 16 bases separated the two germline ends. CDR3 size: 15 residues. Germline CDR1 MDHEN, CDR2 SYDVKM. The DNA for the CDR3 is TGTGCCAGCAGTCGTTTGGGAGGAGGAACCTACGAGCAGTACTTC. Translated: CASSRLGGGTYEQYF.

This clonotype was counted between two and nine times. The rearrangement links TRBV30 to TRBJ2-7, with D unclear. The CDR3 covers 11 residues. V lost 4 bases and J 6 bases, leaving 10 bases between the germline ends. From germline, CDR1 is GTSNPN and CDR2 SVGIG (reference sequence). This CDR3 reads CAWTPGSEQYF. The CDR3 DNA follows: TGTGCCTGGACTCCAGGATCCGAGCAGTACTTC.

In its sample, this clonotype was seen many times. The rearrangement joins TRBV7-2 to TRBJ1-3, with a possible D match to TRBD1 (5 bases). V was cut by 1 base and J by 0 bases, with 10 bases left in between. CDR1 and CDR2 (germline): SGHTA, FQGNSA. The CDR3 covers 16 residues. The DNA for the CDR3 is TGTGCCAGCAGCTTAGTGGGGCTTGGCTCTGGAAACACCATATATTTT. Its protein is CASSLVGLGSGNTIYF.

A few counts support this clonotype. This rearrangement joins TRBV20-1 to TRBJ1-4; D uncertain. There are 15 residues in the CDR3. Germline V gives CDR1 DFQATT, CDR2 SNEGSKA (reference sequence). The V gene lost 4 bases and the J gene lost 7 bases, with 19 bases spanning the gap. CDR3 DNA sequence: TGCAGTGCTATTAGACGGATGTTGTCGGGTGAAAAACTGTTTTTT. Amino acid sequence: CSAIRRMLSGEKLFF.

This clonotype has at least ten counts. The V and J genes are TRBV7-3 and TRBJ1-1; no reliable D call. The V gene's germline CDR1 is SGHTA and CDR2 FQGTGA. The CDR3 contains 14 residues. V shed 5 bases and J shed 4 bases, with 14 bases lying between them. The CDR3 DNA reads as TGTGCCAGCAGCCCACTTAGGACCTCCACTGAAGCTTTCTTT. It translates to CASSPLRTSTEAFF.

This clonotype was counted between two and nine times. The CDR3 sequence is CASSGAVYEQYF. In DNA form, the CDR3 reads TGTGCCAGCAGTGGGGCCGTCTACGAGCAGTACTTC. The V call is TRBV6-2 or TRBV6-3, the J call TRBJ2-7; a weak D match, TRBD1 (5 bases). Trimming removed 5 bases from V and 3 bases from J, with 8 bases in between. Germline values: CDR1 MNHEY, CDR2 SVGEGT. There are 12 residues in the CDR3.

This clonotype was counted many times. The CDR3 reads CASSYGLAGNTGELFF. CDR3 in DNA: TGTGCCAGCAGTTACGGACTAGCGGGGAACACCGGGGAGCTGTTTTTT. The chain uses TRBV12-3 or TRBV12-4 and TRBJ2-2, with 11 bases fitting TRBD2. This CDR3 comprises 16 residues. The V gene end was trimmed by 4 bases and the J gene end by 1 base; junction bases not matched to a gene: 2.

In its sample, this clonotype was seen many times. The V call is TRBV7-8, the J call TRBJ1-2; TRBD1 agrees at 10 bases. CDR3 length: 12 residues. V shed 8 bases, J shed 6 bases, and the junction held 3 bases outside the gene matches. Per the germline V gene, CDR1 is SGHVS and CDR2 is FQNEAQ. The CDR3 sequence is CASRDRGDGYTF. Here the CDR3 DNA reads TGTGCCAGCCGGGACAGGGGTGATGGCTACACCTTC.

This clonotype was observed at least ten times. Sequence at one end of the junction differs from germline and may be a read error. The chain employs TRBV7-2 and TRBJ2-5; TRBD2 might be the D (5 bases). The CDR3 runs to 13 residues. The germline V gene encodes CDR1 SGHTA and CDR2 FQGNSA. DNA of the CDR3: TGTGCCAGCAGCCTAGCCCCCGTTGCGACCCAGTACTTC. Translation: CASSLAPVATQYF.

This clonotype was counted only a few times. CDR3 sequence (DNA): TGTGCCAGCAGCTTACACCTAGCGGGAGCCGAAGAGACCCAGTACTTC. Translation: CASSLHLAGAEETQYF. The chain has TRBV7-6 and TRBJ2-5; 10 bases are a match to TRBD2. Germline trimming cut 2 bases from V and 3 bases from J; bases unmatched to any gene: 6. Germline V CDR1 and CDR2: SGHVS, FNYEAQ. The CDR3 consists of 16 residues.

This clonotype was counted between two and nine times. CDR3 DNA sequence: TGTGCCACCAGCCAAGGGTCAGATCCAGATACGCAGTATTTT. Protein: CATSQGSDPDTQYF. The V and J genes are TRBV15 and TRBJ2-3; D is unclear. Germline loops: CDR1 LNHNV, CDR2 YYDKDF (reference sequence). The CDR3 is 14 amino acids. Deletions cut 5 bases from V and 4 bases from J, with 13 bases between.

J is TRBJ1-4 and V is TRBV6-2 or TRBV6-3, with 9 bases identical to TRBD1. V lost 8 bases, J lost 8 bases, and 12 bases stayed unmatched. Germline values: CDR1 MNHEY, CDR2 SVGEGT. The CDR3 is 15 residues long. CDR3 protein: CASGIGWDRAEKLFF. The CDR3 nucleotides read TGTGCCAGCGGTATAGGATGGGACAGGGCAGAAAAACTGTTTTTT.